This TCR beta chain was sequenced in a study of CD8 T cells in Susac syndrome. Study findings and constraints: The authors acknowledged that their TCR sequencing and HLA analysis involved a relatively small number of individuals.

CD8+ and CD4+ T cells circulating in blood were sequenced for TCR beta. TEMRA cells were enriched by FACS, while CD8+ and CD4+ T cells were obtained through a negative isolation that was performed magnetically. Random hexamers served to reverse transcribe about 0.5 to 1 ug RNA. By means of immunoSEQ multiplex PCR, TCR beta CDR3 spanning 54 Vbeta and 13 Jbeta underwent amplification. TCRdb re-derived calls from the immunoSEQ multiplex PCR reads in MiXCR, one entry per CDR3 protein. The table records about 300,000 distinct CDR3 sequences, around 83% of them present only once. This CDR3 contains 17 residues. The V gene end was trimmed by 4 bases and the J gene end by 3 bases; junction bases not matched to a gene: 12. Germline lookup yields CDR1 SGDLS and CDR2 YYNGEE. On this clonotype itself: Its antigen is unknown.

This TCR derives from a human donor with multiple sclerosis. J is TRBJ2-2 and V is TRBV9; 7 bases are shared with TRBD1. Sequenced: CD8+ T cells from PBMCs. The CDR3 DNA is TGTGCCAGCAGCACTCCCAGACAGGGCAAGGACACCGGGGAGCTGTTTTTT. Translating it yields CASSTPRQGKDTGELFF.